Listed here is a single TCR beta chain. Its antigen is unidentified. This sample is drawn from a study of cytomegalovirus exposure and HLA in healthy donors. The PCR was carried out with 60 Vbeta primers and 13 Jbeta primers. Libraries were prepared by immunoSEQ multiplex PCR; TCRdb keeps only in-frame clonotypes and omits some of them. The repertoire has more than 95,000 clones, under 85% of them found once; the top ten carry around 1.5%. General study results and limits: CMV serostatus alone was available as immune exposure information. The productive fraction for most TCR beta V segments was about 90% or about 30% in an earlier analysis. In a later analysis, parvovirus B19, influenza, CMV and Epstein-Barr virus appeared linked to several top co-occurrence clusters.

V shed 4 bases and J shed 2 bases, with 14 bases lying between them. The CDR3 runs to 15 residues. Germline V CDR1 and CDR2: MNHNS, SASEGT. Sequencing was done on a sample of PBMCs. The TCR originated in a woman between 18 and 29 years old in good health and CMV-seronegative. The chain combines TRBV6-1 with TRBJ1-1, with D possibly TRBD1 on 6 matching bases. CDR3 in DNA: TGTGCCAGCAGTGCCACTTCAGGGGTAAACACTGAAGCTTTCTTT. Translating it yields CASSATSGVNTEAFF.